Each of the 30 T cell receptor beta chains below was sequenced from the same sample in a study of regulatory T cells in long-lasting Graves disease. HTBI primers from iRepertoire and Arm-PCR of CDR3 regions yielded the TCR beta libraries. MiXCR was run by TCRdb on the multiplex PCR reads, yielding one entry per CDR3 protein. Of hundreds of thousands of distinct CDR3 sequences detected, approximately 12% appear once; the ten largest clones hold around 9.3%. Time point described: newly diagnosed GD, antithyroid drugs for less than 3 months. After RNA was extracted from PBMCs, the TCR library was made from it. The data were also submitted as part of a second study, on T cells in Graves' hyperthyroidism and ophthalmopathy.

The sequencing here drew on peripheral blood mononuclear cells (PBMCs), taken at new diagnosis, from a patient treated with antithyroid drugs. These receptors all come from a woman in her thirties with Graves disease.

Turning to this clonotype: A read error may explain this, as a much larger clone is one base away. The genes are TRBV7-9 and TRBJ1-3; D is uncertain. The V gene's germline CDR1 is SEHNR and CDR2 FQNEAQ (reference sequence). Trimming cost V 2 bases and J 0 bases, with 8 bases left between them. The CDR3 has 15 residues. The CDR3 DNA sequence: TGTGCCAGCAGCTTACCCGGGAGCTCTGGAAACACCATATATTTT. It yields the protein CASSLPGSSGNTIYF.

This clonotype was picked up many times. The rearrangement uses TRBV2 and TRBJ2-7, with 13 bases that match TRBD2. This CDR3 contains 15 residues. Germline loops: CDR1 SNHLY, CDR2 FYNNEI. Losses at the gene ends were 4 bases for V and 3 bases for J; bases not matched to a gene: 3. The CDR3 coding sequence is TGTGCCAGCAGTGTTCGGACTAGCGGGAGCTACGAGCAGTACTTC. Translated: CASSVRTSGSYEQYF.

The rearrangement uses TRBV12-3 or TRBV12-4 and TRBJ2-1; D tentatively fits TRBD1 or TRBD2 (5 bases each). Trimming shortened V by 6 bases and J by 7 bases, and 19 bases separated the two germline ends. This CDR3 comprises 15 residues. CDR3 region: CASRGDQQTGNEQFF. In DNA form, the CDR3 reads TGTGCCAGCAGGGGGGACCAGCAGACGGGGAATGAGCAGTTCTTC.

The chain uses TRBV18 and TRBJ2-3; tentatively, D is TRBD2 (6 bases). The V and J ends lost 6 bases and 6 bases respectively, with 22 bases between them. Looked up from germline, CDR1 is KGHSH and CDR2 is LQKENI. The CDR3 runs to 16 residues. The CDR3 reads CASSPALANGADTQYF. In nucleotides, the CDR3 is TGTGCCAGCTCCCCCGCCCTAGCGAATGGGGCGGATACGCAGTATTTT.

This clonotype has only a few counts. This chain joins TRBV5-1 and TRBJ2-1; no clear D gene. The CDR3 consists of 15 residues. The germline CDR1 and CDR2 sequences are SGHRS and YFSETQ. The germline V and J ends were trimmed by 0 bases and 6 bases, with 13 bases remaining between them. CDR3 sequence (DNA): TGCGCCAGCAGCTTGGGCCAGCCCTCCGGCAATGAGCAGTTCTTC. It encodes CASSLGQPSGNEQFF.

This clonotype has ten or more counts. V gene TRBV29-1 combines with J gene TRBJ2-3; TRBD1 agrees at 10 bases. This CDR3 contains 15 residues. Germline V gives CDR1 SQVTM, CDR2 ANQGSEA. J lost 4 bases, V lost 2 bases, and 6 bases had no gene match. The CDR3 is CSVEFMGQGSDTQYF. DNA for the CDR3: TGCAGCGTTGAATTCATGGGACAGGGGTCAGATACGCAGTATTTT.

The rearrangement joins TRBV19 to TRBJ2-1; D gene unclear. Trimming shortened V by 0 bases and J by 0 bases, and 6 bases separated the two germline ends. Germline V gene lookup returns CDR1 LNHDA and CDR2 SQIVND (reference sequence). This CDR3 region has 15 residues. The CDR3 coding sequence is TGTGCCAGTAGTATAGACCCCGGCTCCTACAATGAGCAGTTCTTC. It translates to CASSIDPGSYNEQFF. The full variable domain, its missing parts supplied by reference TRBV19 and TRBJ2-1, is DGGITQSPKYLFRKEGQNVTLSCEQNLNHDAMYWYRQDPGQGLRLIYYSQIVNDFQKGDIAEGYSVSREKKESFPLTVTSAQKNPTAFYLCASSIDPGSYNEQFFGPGTRLTVL.

In the case of this clonotype: Being one base from a much bigger clone, this may be a read error. J is TRBJ2-7 and V is TRBV10-3; D possibly matches TRBD1 or TRBD2 (5 bases each). The germline V gene encodes CDR1 ENHRY and CDR2 SYGVKD. The CDR3 contains 17 residues. The ends were cut back, 5 bases at V and 2 bases at J, with 22 bases in the middle. CDR3 DNA sequence: TGTGCCATCAGTCGCGAGGGATACAGGAGAAAAACCTACGAGCAGTACTTC. This translates into CAISREGYRRKTYEQYF.

In the case of this clonotype: This may be a read error, as it is one base from a much larger clone. This chain links TRBV7-9 with TRBJ1-2, with 7 bases aligning to TRBD1. V was clipped by 8 bases and J by 5 bases; unmatched bases: 14. This CDR3 contains 15 residues. The germline V gene encodes CDR1 SEHNR and CDR2 FQNEAQ (reference sequence). Here the CDR3 DNA reads TGTGCCAGCGGCCTTGGACAGGCGACCTCATATGGCTACACCTTC. Translation gives CASGLGQATSYGYTF. Based on the CDR3 plus reference TRBV7-9 and TRBJ1-2, the full variable domain is DTGVSQNPRHKITKRGQNVTFRCDPISEHNRLYWYRQTLGQGPEFLTYFQNEAQLEKSRLLSDRFSAERPKGSFSTLEIQRTEQGDSAMYLCASGLGQATSYGYTFGSGTRLTVV.

CDR3 residues: CASRTSGRAVGQFF. The CDR3 region has the DNA TGTGCCAGCCGGACTAGCGGGAGGGCCGTTGGGCAGTTCTTC. The chain is built from TRBV27 and TRBJ2-1; 15 bases align to TRBD2. Trimming removed 8 bases from V and 12 bases from J; junction bases left unmatched: 8. The CDR3 sequence is 14 residues long. Germline CDR1 MNHEY, CDR2 SMNVEV (reference sequence).

This clonotype was seen ten or more times. J is TRBJ2-3 and V is TRBV19; 10 nucleotides agree with TRBD2. V lost 2 bases to trimming and J lost 0 bases; unmatched junction nucleotides: 5. Germline values: CDR1 LNHDA, CDR2 SQIVND (reference sequence). The CDR3 is made up of 17 amino acids. The CDR3 sequence: CASSILGLASSTDTQYF. The CDR3, as DNA: TGTGCCAGTAGTATACTGGGACTAGCGTCTAGCACAGATACGCAGTATTTT. Looking up the rest from reference TRBV19 and TRBJ2-3 gives the full variable domain: DGGITQSPKYLFRKEGQNVTLSCEQNLNHDAMYWYRQDPGQGLRLIYYSQIVNDFQKGDIAEGYSVSREKKESFPLTVTSAQKNPTAFYLCASSILGLASSTDTQYFGPGTRLTVL.

Points on this clonotype: A single base separates this from a much larger clone, so it may be a read error. No conserved phenylalanine or tryptophan is present at the end of the CDR3, so a read error is the likely explanation. This rearrangement joins TRBV12-3 or TRBV12-4 to TRBJ1-2; D perhaps matches TRBD1 (6 bases). The V end lost 6 bases, the J end lost 1 base, and 18 bases lay between the germline ends. The length of the CDR3 is 16 residues. The CDR3 protein is CASRKRGGTYNYGYTS. The CDR3 nucleotides are TGTGCCAGCAGAAAACGAGGGGGGACCTATAACTATGGCTACACCTCC.

There are many counts of this clonotype. The V call is TRBV11-2, the J call TRBJ2-3; D call uncertain. The germline CDR1 and CDR2 sequences are SGHAT and FQNNGV. The CDR3 totals 15 residues. With 1 base removed from V and 4 bases from J, the gap between germline ends came to 12 bases. In DNA form, the CDR3 reads TGTGCCAGCAGCTTAGGAGGTTGGTTCCCAGATACGCAGTATTTT. Translating it yields CASSLGGWFPDTQYF.

This clonotype was picked up many times. This rearrangement joins TRBV28 to TRBJ1-2; 8 nucleotides agree with TRBD1. The V gene's germline CDR1 is MDHEN and CDR2 SYDVKM. The V gene end was trimmed by 2 bases and the J gene end by 4 bases; junction bases not matched to a gene: 6. This CDR3 is built from 15 residues. CDR3 DNA: TGTGCCAGCAGTTTACCTATCGGACAGGGCTATGGCTACACCTTC. This encodes CASSLPIGQGYGYTF.

This clonotype was seen a handful of times. The rearrangement links TRBV19 to TRBJ2-1; the D gene is possibly TRBD1 (6 bases). V was trimmed by 6 bases and J by 5 bases, leaving 17 bases between them. The CDR3 has 15 amino acids. Germline values: CDR1 LNHDA, CDR2 SQIVND (reference sequence). CDR3 residues: CASRTIGGGHNEQFF. CDR3 nucleotide sequence: TGTGCCAGTAGGACTATTGGGGGCGGGCACAATGAGCAGTTCTTC.

Many counts were recorded for this clonotype. This chain links TRBV4-1 with TRBJ2-5; tentative D call: TRBD2 (6 bases). CDR3 length equals 13 residues. Trimming took off 1 base at V and 10 bases at J, with 13 bases between the two ends. The germline gives CDR1 MGHRA, CDR2 YSYEKL. For the CDR3, the DNA is TGCGCCAGCAGCCAAGGGCAGGGAGGCCGCCAGTACTTC. It encodes CASSQGQGGRQYF.

This chain joins TRBV13 and TRBJ1-2, with a weak D call TRBD1 (5 bases). The CDR3 is made up of 13 amino acids. Germline lookup yields CDR1 PRHDT and CDR2 FYEKMQ (reference sequence). The ends were cut back, 6 bases at V and 5 bases at J, with 13 bases in the middle. CDR3 loop: CASRRGPSYGYTF. The CDR3 DNA follows: TGTGCCAGCAGGCGGGGCCCTTCTTATGGCTACACCTTC.

The chain uses TRBV24-1 and TRBJ2-2; D might be TRBD1 or TRBD2, each matching 5 bases. The CDR3 has 12 amino acids. Germline lookup yields CDR1 KGHDR and CDR2 SFDVKD. For the CDR3, the DNA is TGTGGTGCAGGGAGTAACACCGGGGAGCTGTTTTTT. Translating it yields CGAGSNTGELFF.

This clonotype has a count of ten or more. This chain connects TRBV29-1 to TRBJ1-5; D gene ambiguous. Per germline, CDR1 SQVTM and CDR2 ANQGSEA. Trimming removed 7 bases at V and 0 bases at J, with 7 bases between. The CDR3 is 12 amino acids. CDR3 in amino acids: CSAGDSNQPQHF. In DNA form, the CDR3 reads TGCAGCGCAGGAGATAGCAATCAGCCCCAGCATTTT.

The table lists this clonotype with many counts. This chain joins TRBV2 and TRBJ2-5; maybe TRBD2 (6 bases). The CDR3 runs 14 residues. Germline CDR1 SNHLY, CDR2 FYNNEI. V was trimmed by 8 bases and J by 9 bases, leaving 22 bases between them. In DNA, the CDR3 is TGTGCCAGCGGAACGGGACTCCCCCAAGGGGCCCAGTACTTC. Its translation: CASGTGLPQGAQYF.

This clonotype has ten or more counts. The rearrangement joins TRBV30 to TRBJ2-7; 8 nucleotides agree with TRBD2. After removal of 5 bases from V and 5 bases from J, the junction contained 5 bases not matched to a gene. The germline CDR1 and CDR2 sequences are GTSNPN and SVGIG (reference sequence). The CDR3 contains 12 residues. The CDR3 DNA sequence: TGTGCCTGGGGGACTAGTCTCGACGAGCAGTACTTC. Protein: CAWGTSLDEQYF.

This clonotype came up a few times. J is TRBJ2-2 and V is TRBV4-2; D possibly corresponds to TRBD2 (5 bases). Trimming removed 2 bases at V and 1 base at J, with 17 bases between. Germline V lookup: CDR1 LGHNA, CDR2 YNFKEQ. The length of the CDR3 is 18 residues. The DNA for the CDR3 is TGTGCCAGCAGCCAAAGGGTTAGCACTAGTGTGAACACCGGGGAGCTGTTTTTT. Translating it yields CASSQRVSTSVNTGELFF.

This clonotype was detected many times. This chain joins TRBV10-3 and TRBJ1-4; D is undetermined. This CDR3 has 14 amino acids. The V gene's germline CDR1 is ENHRY and CDR2 SYGVKD. V was clipped by 2 bases and J by 0 bases, with 4 bases between them. The DNA of the CDR3 is TGTGCCATCAGTGAGGGATCAACTAATGAAAAACTGTTTTTT. Translating gives CAISEGSTNEKLFF.

This clonotype has ten or more counts. J is TRBJ2-1 and V is TRBV27; D is unclear. CDR3 size: 16 residues. V dropped 7 bases and J dropped 0 bases, with 16 bases sitting between them. Germline CDR1 and CDR2: MNHEY and SMNVEV (reference sequence). The CDR3 spells CASTHRAPSSYNEQFF. CDR3 DNA: TGTGCCAGCACTCACCGCGCACCTAGCTCCTACAATGAGCAGTTCTTC.

The chain recombines TRBV6-2 or TRBV6-3 with TRBJ2-7; TRBD1 aligns across 7 bases. This CDR3 has 13 residues. The germline V gene encodes CDR1 MNHEY and CDR2 SVGEGT. After removal of 7 bases from V and 1 base from J, the junction contained 4 bases not matched to a gene. The CDR3 DNA sequence: TGTGCCAGCACCTACAGGGGTTCCTACGAGCAGTACTTC. Residues: CASTYRGSYEQYF.

With regard to this clonotype: A much larger clone lies one base from this, so it may be a read error. V and J are TRBV6-9 and TRBJ2-7; 8 bases are a match to TRBD2. Per the germline V gene, CDR1 is MNHGY and CDR2 is SVAAGI. After removal of 4 bases from V and 7 bases from J, the junction contained 9 bases not matched to a gene. The CDR3 spans 14 residues. CDR3 region: CASSSGLAADEQYF. For the CDR3, the DNA is TGTGCCAGCAGTTCCGGACTAGCTGCGGATGAGCAGTACTTC.

The sample holds a few counts of this clonotype. Here the CDR3 DNA reads TGTGCCAGCAGTTTGAGGGGGGGGCGGGCGGCCGAATACAATGAGCAGTTCTTC. This encodes CASSLRGGRAAEYNEQFF. The chain has TRBV27 and TRBJ2-1; a possible D gene is TRBD2 (7 bases). Germline-derived CDR1 and CDR2 are MNHEY and SMNVEV (reference sequence). The V and J ends lost 3 bases and 4 bases respectively, with 22 bases between them. This CDR3 has 18 amino acids.

There are many counts of this clonotype. J is TRBJ2-7 and V is TRBV28; 10 bases agree with TRBD1. The length of the CDR3 is 14 residues. J lost 6 bases, V lost 4 bases, and 6 bases had no gene match. CDR1 and CDR2 from the germline V gene are MDHEN and SYDVKM. CDR3 residues: CASSSGTGVSEQYF. The CDR3 nucleotides are TGTGCCAGCAGTTCGGGGACAGGGGTAAGCGAGCAGTACTTC.

The chain links TRBV4-2 to TRBJ1-3, with 7 bases matching TRBD1. The V gene end was trimmed by 11 bases and the J gene end by 0 bases; junction bases not matched to a gene: 13. CDR1 LGHNA and CDR2 YNFKEQ come from the germline V gene. This CDR3 contains 16 residues. The CDR3 DNA sequence: TGTGCCGCTCGGGACAGCGTTAACTTCTCTGGAAACACCATATATTTT. Its protein product is CAARDSVNFSGNTIYF.

The table lists this clonotype with a few counts. The CDR3 region is CASSQREVYEQYF. CDR3 in DNA: TGCGCCAGCAGCCAACGGGAGGTCTACGAGCAGTACTTC. The J gene is TRBJ2-7, the V gene TRBV4-1; TRBD2 matches 7 bases. The CDR3 covers 13 residues. V gave up 2 bases and J gave up 3 bases; unmatched junction bases: 1. Germline V lookup: CDR1 MGHRA, CDR2 YSYEKL.